One sample yielded the 29 T cell receptor beta chains listed below, sequenced in a study of blood T cell repertoires in COVID-19 (dated by TCRdb to 2019 to 2021). Libraries were constructed by the immunoSEQ multiplex PCR assay. Imported from immuneACCESS, the table was reduced by TCRdb to in-frame sequences with V and J called. These copies leave out some clones; in studies compared against another copy, an unresolved V gene accounts for under half, and the cause of the remainder is not known. The sample records some 140,000 clones, roughly 80% of which are singletons. Around 28% of the sample is held by the ten biggest clonotypes. Sequenced sample: peripheral blood. The receptor set was obtained from a woman aged 60 to 75 with acute or convalescent COVID-19.

This chain connects TRBV3-1 (or the pseudogene TRBV3-2) to TRBJ1-5, with D possibly TRBD1 on 5 matching bases. V lost 1 base and J lost 2, with 9 bases in between. CDR1 and CDR2 from the germline V gene are LGHDT and YNNKEL (reference sequence). The CDR3 runs 15 residues. CDR3 amino acids: CASSQAGGGNQPQHF. CDR3 bases: TGTGCCAGCAGCCAAGCGGGGGGGGGCAATCAGCCCCAGCATTTT.

The chain carries TRBV11-2 and TRBJ1-4; tentatively, D is TRBD1 (5 bases). This CDR3 comprises 14 residues. Germline V gene lookup returns CDR1 SGHAT and CDR2 FQNNGV. Between the trimmed V and J ends, which lost 1 base and 4 bases, there was a span of 7 bases. The CDR3 loop reads CASSLGRGNEKLFF. CDR3 DNA: TGTGCCAGCAGCTTAGGAAGGGGTAATGAAAAACTGTTTTTT. The variable domain in full, completed from reference TRBV11-2 and TRBJ1-4, reads EAGVAQSPRYKIIEKRQSVAFWCNPISGHATLYWYQQILGQGPKLLIQFQNNGVVDDSQLPKDRFSAERLKGVDSTLKIQPAKLEDSAVYLCASSLGRGNEKLFFGSGTQLSVL.

V and J are TRBV5-4 and TRBJ1-2; D not resolved. Trimming stripped 6 bases from V and 0 bases from J, with 6 bases between. From germline, CDR1 is SGHNT and CDR2 YYREEE (reference sequence). The CDR3 extends over 12 amino acids. The CDR3 is CASTGANYGYTF. As DNA, the CDR3 is TGTGCCAGCACTGGAGCTAACTATGGCTACACCTTC.

This clone appeared a single time. The chain links TRBV4-1 to TRBJ2-5, with D possibly being TRBD1 (5 bases). The germline CDR1 and CDR2 sequences are MGHRA and YSYEKL. CDR3 size: 14 residues. Trimming took 4 bases from V and 4 from J, leaving 13 bases between them. CDR3 DNA: TGCGCCAGCAGCCTCCAGGGATTGGGAGAGACCCAGTACTTC. Translation: CASSLQGLGETQYF.

The chain employs TRBV3-1 (or the pseudogene TRBV3-2) and TRBJ2-3, with TRBD2 matching 9 bases. Germline loops: CDR1 LGHDT, CDR2 YNNKEL (reference sequence). This CDR3 has 12 residues. The junction had 5 bases not matched to a gene; V was cut back by 1 base and J by 15 bases. This CDR3 is CASSQAGTSFYF. CDR3 sequence (DNA): TGTGCCAGCAGCCAAGCCGGGACTAGCTTCTATTTT.

This clone occurred once. J is TRBJ1-2 and V is TRBV11-2; the D is unclear. Germline lookup yields CDR1 SGHAT and CDR2 FQNNGV. V lost 0 bases and J 4 bases, leaving 9 bases between the germline ends. The CDR3 runs to 14 residues. CDR3 bases: TGTGCCAGCAGCTTAGAGCTACAGCCCTATGGCTACACCTTC. Translation: CASSLELQPYGYTF. Looking up the rest from reference TRBV11-2 and TRBJ1-2 gives the full variable domain: EAGVAQSPRYKIIEKRQSVAFWCNPISGHATLYWYQQILGQGPKLLIQFQNNGVVDDSQLPKDRFSAERLKGVDSTLKIQPAKLEDSAVYLCASSLELQPYGYTFGSGTRLTVV.

The genes are TRBV3-1 (or the pseudogene TRBV3-2) and TRBJ2-1; 9 bases line up with TRBD1. Germline CDR1 is LGHDT and CDR2 is YNNKEL (reference sequence). The CDR3 extends over 15 amino acids. With V trimmed by 5 bases and J by 5 bases, 7 bases remained unmatched. CDR3 coding DNA: TGTGCCAGCAGCACCCGGGACAGGGTTGACAATGAGCAGTTCTTC. Translating it yields CASSTRDRVDNEQFF.

In its sample, this clone was seen a few times. The V and J genes are TRBV2 and TRBJ2-5, with TRBD2 identical over 15 bases. CDR1 is SNHLY and CDR2 is FYNNEI in the germline V gene. The length of the CDR3 is 16 residues. The V gene end was trimmed by 4 bases and the J gene end by 5 bases; junction bases not matched to a gene: 5. CDR3 nucleotide sequence: TGTGCCAGCAGTGCGGGACTAGCGGGGGGTTTGGAGACCCAGTACTTC. It encodes CASSAGLAGGLETQYF.

The CDR3 loop is CASSGDLGTTNGYTF. CDR3 nucleotides: TGTGCCAGTAGTGGGGACCTAGGGACAACTAATGGCTACACCTTC. The V call is TRBV19, the J call TRBJ1-2, with D maybe TRBD1 (6 bases). Germline V lookup: CDR1 LNHDA, CDR2 SQIVND (reference sequence). The CDR3 runs 15 residues. Trimming shortened V by 5 bases and J by 6 bases, and 19 bases separated the two germline ends. Based on the CDR3 plus reference TRBV19 and TRBJ1-2, the full variable domain is DGGITQSPKYLFRKEGQNVTLSCEQNLNHDAMYWYRQDPGQGLRLIYYSQIVNDFQKGDIAEGYSVSREKKESFPLTVTSAQKNPTAFYLCASSGDLGTTNGYTFGSGTRLTVV.

V and J are TRBV14 and TRBJ1-2; weak D call: TRBD1 (6 bases). The CDR3 covers 15 residues. Germline CDR1 SGHDN, CDR2 FVKESK. The germline V and J ends were trimmed by 3 bases and 7 bases, with 18 bases remaining between them. DNA for the CDR3: TGTGCCAGCAGCCAGCAGTACGGGGGGCGAGGTGGCTACACCTTC. It specifies CASSQQYGGRGGYTF.

The rearrangement joins TRBV6-5 to TRBJ2-1; D is perhaps TRBD2 (5 bases). The germline gives CDR1 MNHEY, CDR2 SVGAGI. This CDR3 contains 13 residues. Trimming took off 0 bases at V and 10 bases at J, with 10 bases between the two ends. The CDR3 sequence is CASSYSEVLEQFF. The CDR3 coding sequence is TGTGCCAGCAGTTACTCGGAGGTTCTGGAGCAGTTCTTC.

CDR3 DNA sequence: TGCGCCAGCAGCTTGGAACAGCTGGAGACCCAGTACTTC. This codes for CASSLEQLETQYF. This sequence joins TRBV5-1 and TRBJ2-5; no clear D gene. Germline loops: CDR1 SGHRS, CDR2 YFSETQ. This CDR3 spans 13 amino acids. The V end lost 0 bases, the J end lost 5 bases, and 8 bases lay between the germline ends.

This chain connects TRBV28 to TRBJ1-6; D possibly corresponds to TRBD1 (5 bases). The V end lost 5 bases, the J end lost 10 bases, and 18 bases lay between the germline ends. The CDR3 is 15 amino acids. The germline CDR1 and CDR2 sequences are MDHEN and SYDVKM. The CDR3 is CASSRQGLKGSPLHF. The CDR3 DNA reads TGTGCCAGCAGTCGTCAGGGACTTAAGGGGTCACCCCTCCACTTT.

The chain is built from TRBV28 and TRBJ1-1; TRBD1 might be the D (6 bases). The CDR3 consists of 13 residues. Trimming took off 7 bases at V and 6 bases at J, with 15 bases between the two ends. The germline gives CDR1 MDHEN, CDR2 SYDVKM. The CDR3 DNA is TGTGCCAGCACCCTCCCTGGGGGCTCTGAAGCTTTCTTT. The encoded protein is CASTLPGGSEAFF.

This clone occurred once. The chain uses TRBV5-4 and TRBJ1-1; D is unresolved. This CDR3 contains 14 residues. Germline V lookup: CDR1 SGHNT, CDR2 YYREEE (reference sequence). Between the trimmed V and J ends, which lost 4 bases and 1 base, there was a span of 11 bases. The CDR3 loop reads CASSRGRGNTEAFF. In nucleotides, the CDR3 is TGTGCCAGCAGCCGAGGGCGGGGGAACACTGAAGCTTTCTTT.

V gene TRBV4-1 combines with J gene TRBJ1-5; tentatively, D is TRBD1 (6 bases). The V gene's germline CDR1 is MGHRA and CDR2 YSYEKL. V lost 5 bases, J lost 1 base, and 12 bases lay in between. CDR3 length: 15 residues. Written as DNA, the CDR3 is TGCGCCAGCAGCTGGTCTACAGGGAGCAATCAGCCCCAGCATTTT. Translation gives CASSWSTGSNQPQHF.

The J gene is TRBJ1-2, the V gene TRBV6-5; 8 bases map to TRBD1. Trimming at V came to 7 bases and at J to 6 bases, leaving 10 bases not matched to a gene. CDR1 and CDR2 (germline): MNHEY, SVGAGI. This CDR3 is built from 14 residues. The CDR3 protein is CASTTGGTGNGYTF. CDR3 coding DNA: TGTGCCAGCACTACTGGCGGGACAGGAAATGGCTACACCTTC.

This clone was seen only a few times. The chain recombines TRBV24-1 with TRBJ1-1, with 8 nucleotides matching TRBD1. The CDR3 runs to 15 residues. After removal of 9 bases from V and 3 bases from J, the junction contained 11 bases not matched to a gene. Germline V lookup: CDR1 KGHDR, CDR2 SFDVKD. CDR3 amino acids: CATAQGAGSDTEAFF. The CDR3 bases are TGTGCCACCGCCCAGGGGGCGGGGAGTGACACTGAAGCTTTCTTT.

V usage is TRBV3-1 (or the pseudogene TRBV3-2) and J usage is TRBJ2-5; TRBD1 aligns across 7 bases. Looked up from germline, CDR1 is LGHDT and CDR2 is YNNKEL (reference sequence). The V segment lost 6 bases and the J segment 5 bases; nucleotides outside the gene matches: 9. There are 14 residues in the CDR3. Here the CDR3 DNA reads TGTGCCAGCAGAACCACAGGGGCGCGGGAGACCCAGTACTTC. Residues: CASRTTGARETQYF.

This chain joins TRBV3-1 (or the pseudogene TRBV3-2) and TRBJ2-7, with D possibly being TRBD2 (6 bases). Trimming removed 1 base from V and 3 bases from J, with 10 bases in between. This CDR3 is 14 amino acids long. Per the germline V gene, CDR1 is LGHDT and CDR2 is YNNKEL (reference sequence). The CDR3 DNA reads as TGTGCCAGCAGCCAAGGGCTAGCGAACTACGAGCAGTACTTC. Its translation is CASSQGLANYEQYF.

This sequence joins TRBV3-1 (or the pseudogene TRBV3-2) and TRBJ1-1, with D maybe TRBD1 (6 bases). In germline, CDR1 is LGHDT, CDR2 YNNKEL (reference sequence). V dropped 4 bases and J dropped 7 bases, with 16 bases sitting between them. This CDR3 spans 14 amino acids. The CDR3, as DNA: TGTGCCAGCAGCCTAAAAGGGGGGGTCGGTGAAGCTTTCTTT. This codes for CASSLKGGVGEAFF.

The chain links TRBV18 to TRBJ2-5, with TRBD1 matching 7 bases. The CDR3 is made up of 15 amino acids. The V segment lost 3 bases and the J segment 5 bases; nucleotides outside the gene matches: 9. Germline CDR1 and CDR2: KGHSH and LQKENI. The CDR3 spells CASSPGTVKLETQYF. CDR3 in DNA: TGTGCCAGCTCACCGGGGACAGTGAAACTGGAGACCCAGTACTTC.

The chain is built from TRBV12-3 or TRBV12-4 and TRBJ1-2, with D unresolved. Trimming left V 7 bases short and J 2 bases short, with 11 bases between. The CDR3 has 13 residues. In nucleotides, the CDR3 is TGTGCCAGCACCAAAACACTAAACTATGGCTACACCTTC. It translates to CASTKTLNYGYTF.

V and J are TRBV19 and TRBJ1-5, with D hard to call. This CDR3 contains 16 residues. Germline V gene sequence: CDR1 LNHDA, CDR2 SQIVND (reference sequence). Deletions cut 1 base from V and 2 bases from J, with 12 bases between. The CDR3 loop is CASSIVPGMGNQPQHF. The CDR3 nucleotides are TGTGCCAGTAGTATAGTTCCCGGGATGGGCAATCAGCCCCAGCATTTT.

The chain combines TRBV3-1 (or the pseudogene TRBV3-2) with TRBJ2-7; 12 bases align to TRBD2. Germline assignment: CDR1 LGHDT and CDR2 YNNKEL (reference sequence). The CDR3 runs 13 residues. V gave up 8 bases and J gave up 3 bases; unmatched junction bases: 2. This CDR3 is CASGGLAGYEQYF. The CDR3 nucleotides read TGTGCCAGCGGGGGACTAGCGGGCTACGAGCAGTACTTC.

There are a few counts of this clone. Other DNA sequences within the sample encode an identical CDR3. The V and J genes are TRBV18 and TRBJ2-2; 10 bases are shared with TRBD1. Germline V lookup: CDR1 KGHSH, CDR2 LQKENI. V shed 0 bases, J shed 6 bases, and the junction held 1 base outside the gene matches. This CDR3 has 15 residues. CDR3 nucleotide sequence: TGTGCCAGCTCACCACCAGGACAGGGGGCCGGGGAGCTGTTTTTT. Its translation: CASSPPGQGAGELFF.

This sequence joins TRBV27 and TRBJ1-2; 7 bases agree with TRBD1. V trimming: 5 bases; J trimming: 2 bases; junction bases outside the gene matches: 5. The CDR3 is made up of 14 amino acids. CDR1 MNHEY and CDR2 SMNVEV come from the germline V gene (reference sequence). The CDR3 spells CASSPTQGNYGYTF. The CDR3 DNA reads as TGTGCCAGCAGTCCGACACAGGGGAACTATGGCTACACCTTC.

The chain recombines TRBV24-1 with TRBJ2-1; 12 nucleotides match TRBD1. The V gene end was trimmed by 3 bases and the J gene end by 8 bases; junction bases not matched to a gene: 7. The CDR3 has 16 residues. The germline V gene encodes CDR1 KGHDR and CDR2 SFDVKD. This CDR3 is CATSDTGTGGRYEQFF. The DNA for the CDR3 is TGTGCCACCAGTGATACGGGGACAGGGGGCAGGTATGAGCAGTTCTTC.

The chain recombines TRBV4-1 with TRBJ1-2, with D maybe TRBD1 (5 bases). Germline lookup yields CDR1 MGHRA and CDR2 YSYEKL. The V gene lost 1 base and the J gene lost 2 bases, with 8 bases spanning the gap. The CDR3 covers 14 residues. CDR3 sequence: CASSQAGWNYGYTF. CDR3 nucleotide sequence: TGCGCCAGCAGCCAAGCAGGGTGGAACTATGGCTACACCTTC.